A single sample is the source of the 23 T cell receptor beta chains below, sequenced in a study of blood T cell repertoires in COVID-19. Produced via immunoSEQ multiplex PCR; TCRdb's table is partial and in-frame only. The sample lists 170,000 or so clones, approximately 89% occurring once. The sequenced sample was PBMCs or T cells enriched from blood (not recorded which). These receptors originate from a man between 40 and 49 years old who had recovered from COVID-19.

This chain uses TRBV28 with TRBJ2-1; TRBD2 agrees at 15 bases. Per the germline V gene, CDR1 is MDHEN and CDR2 is SYDVKM. The CDR3 runs to 18 residues. The J segment lost 2 bases and the V segment lost 7 bases, leaving 9 bases of the junction unmatched. CDR3 sequence (DNA): TGTGCCAGCACCCTTAGGACTAGCGGGAGGGGCCCCTACAATGAGCAGTTCTTC. It encodes CASTLRTSGRGPYNEQFF.

V and J are TRBV29-1 and TRBJ1-2, with 7 bases that match TRBD1. Germline V CDR1 and CDR2: SQVTM, ANQGSEA. The CDR3 is 15 amino acids. Trimming at V came to 3 bases and at J to 2 bases, leaving 9 bases not matched to a gene. Here the CDR3 reads CSVEGLTGANYGYTF. In DNA, the CDR3 is TGCAGCGTTGAGGGTTTAACAGGGGCCAACTATGGCTACACCTTC.

The rearrangement joins TRBV19 to TRBJ1-2, with D possibly matching TRBD1 (5 bases). CDR3 length: 15 residues. V gave up 7 bases and J gave up 2 bases, with 17 bases separating them. Germline assignment: CDR1 LNHDA and CDR2 SQIVND (reference sequence). CDR3 in DNA: TGTGCCAGTACTTCCCCAAAACAGGCCAACTATGGCTACACCTTC. It codes for CASTSPKQANYGYTF.

The rearrangement joins TRBV5-5 to TRBJ1-6, with D tentatively TRBD1 (5 bases). CDR1 and CDR2 from the germline V gene are SGHKS and YYEKEE (reference sequence). This CDR3 has 16 residues. V lost 5 bases, J lost 2 bases, and 14 bases lay in between. DNA of the CDR3: TGTGCCAGCAGGGATATAAGGGGCGCCTATAATTCACCCCTCCACTTT. It codes for CASRDIRGAYNSPLHF.

DNA of the CDR3: TGTGCCAGCAGCCAGGGGACAAACACTGAAGCTTTCTTT. It encodes CASSQGTNTEAFF. The rearrangement links TRBV7-3 to TRBJ1-1, with a weak D call TRBD1 (6 bases). Deletions cut 5 bases from V and 2 bases from J, with 9 bases between. The CDR3 extends over 13 amino acids. Germline values: CDR1 SGHTA, CDR2 FQGTGA.

The rearrangement uses TRBV7-3 and TRBJ2-1; TRBD1 aligns across 8 bases. With 5 bases clipped from V and 3 bases from J, the junction kept 6 bases outside the gene matches. The CDR3 is 15 residues long. Per the germline V gene, CDR1 is SGHTA and CDR2 is FQGTGA. For the CDR3, the DNA is TGTGCCAGCAGCCCCGGACAGGGCCTCTACAATGAGCAGTTCTTC. It encodes CASSPGQGLYNEQFF.

This sequence joins TRBV11-3 and TRBJ2-1; TRBD1 matches at 10 bases. Germline V CDR1 and CDR2: SGHNT, YENEEA. The CDR3 has 14 amino acids. The junction had 3 bases not matched to a gene; V was cut back by 5 bases and J by 5 bases. CDR3 sequence reads: CASSPDRGDNEQFF. Written as DNA, the CDR3 is TGTGCCAGCAGCCCGGACAGGGGGGACAATGAGCAGTTCTTC.

V gene TRBV30 combines with J gene TRBJ1-1; D may be TRBD1 (6 bases). The germline V and J ends were trimmed by 3 bases and 4 bases, with 18 bases remaining between them. This CDR3 has 15 amino acids. The germline gives CDR1 GTSNPN, CDR2 SVGIG (reference sequence). The CDR3, as DNA: TGTGCCTGGAGCCTTGGGGGCTTCGTAACCACTGAAGCTTTCTTT. It yields the protein CAWSLGGFVTTEAFF.

The rearrangement joins TRBV5-6 to TRBJ1-3, with 7 bases that match TRBD1. Germline V lookup: CDR1 SGHDT, CDR2 YYEEEE. Trimming at V came to 4 bases and at J to 0 bases, leaving 4 bases not matched to a gene. The CDR3 sequence is 15 residues long. Here the CDR3 reads CASSQRGLSGNTIYF. CDR3 DNA: TGTGCCAGCAGCCAGAGGGGGCTCTCTGGAAACACCATATATTTT.

In its sample, this clone was seen a few times. The DNA of the CDR3 is TGCGCCAGCAGCCAAGTAGTAGCGGAGACCCAGTACTTC. Protein product: CASSQVVAETQYF. The chain links TRBV4-1 to TRBJ2-5; the D gene is possibly TRBD2 (5 bases). The CDR3 has 13 amino acids. Germline V gives CDR1 MGHRA, CDR2 YSYEKL. With 1 base removed from V and 5 bases from J, the gap between germline ends came to 8 bases.

This clone was observed a few times. V and J are TRBV19 and TRBJ2-5, with 8 bases aligning to TRBD1. The CDR3 consists of 14 residues. V lost 4 bases to trimming and J lost 5 bases; unmatched junction nucleotides: 6. In germline, CDR1 is LNHDA, CDR2 SQIVND (reference sequence). The CDR3 sequence is CASSKGRGPETQYF. The CDR3 DNA reads TGTGCCAGTAGTAAGGGCAGGGGGCCTGAGACCCAGTACTTC.

The genes are TRBV30 and TRBJ2-7; D call uncertain. Trimming removed 4 bases from V and 1 base from J, with 8 bases in between. Germline V gene data show CDR1 as GTSNPN and CDR2 as SVGIG (reference sequence). The CDR3 consists of 12 residues. Here the CDR3 reads CAWNRVSYEQYF. The CDR3 nucleotides are TGTGCCTGGAACCGGGTATCCTACGAGCAGTACTTC.

The chain combines TRBV6-5 with TRBJ2-5; 10 nucleotides align to TRBD2. The germline CDR1 and CDR2 sequences are MNHEY and SVGAGI. The CDR3 is 15 residues long. Losses at the gene ends were 4 bases for V and 1 base for J; bases not matched to a gene: 3. The CDR3 protein is CASSSSGGPQETQYF. As DNA, the CDR3 is TGTGCCAGCAGTTCTAGCGGGGGCCCCCAAGAGACCCAGTACTTC.

This chain connects TRBV27 to TRBJ2-1; no reliable D call. With 5 bases removed from V and 0 bases from J, the gap between germline ends came to 11 bases. The CDR3 is 15 amino acids. Germline V CDR1 and CDR2: MNHEY, SMNVEV (reference sequence). CDR3 nucleotides: TGTGCCAGCAGTGTGACTTCAAGCTCCTACAATGAGCAGTTCTTC. Encoded protein: CASSVTSSSYNEQFF.

With regard to this clone: A junction end diverges from the germline sequence, so it may reflect a read error. Different DNA sequences within this sample yield the same CDR3. The J gene is TRBJ2-6, the V gene TRBV15; TRBD2 matches at 7 bases. The CDR3 runs 18 residues. Looked up from germline, CDR1 is LNHNV and CDR2 is YYDKDF (reference sequence). CDR3 sequence (DNA): TGCGCCACCAGCAGATGGGGGGGATTAGGCTCTGGGGCCAACGTCCTGACTTTC. Translating gives CATSRWGGLGSGANVLTF.

CDR3 sequence: CASSGAGQGSTEAFF. CDR3 coding DNA: TGTGCCAGCAGCGGCGCGGGACAGGGATCCACTGAAGCTTTCTTT. The chain recombines TRBV5-4 with TRBJ1-1, with TRBD1 identical over 9 bases. CDR1 and CDR2 from the germline V gene are SGHNT and YYREEE (reference sequence). The V segment lost 4 bases and the J segment 4 bases; nucleotides outside the gene matches: 8. The CDR3 runs to 15 residues.

CDR3 in DNA: TGCGCCAGCTCTCCGGGACTAGCGGGAGTCACCGACTACAATGAGCAGTTCTTC. It translates to CASSPGLAGVTDYNEQFF. The chain combines TRBV4-1 with TRBJ2-1; 14 positions agree with TRBD2. Trimming removed 8 bases from V and 3 bases from J; junction bases left unmatched: 12. In germline, CDR1 is MGHRA, CDR2 YSYEKL. This CDR3 contains 18 residues.

This chain links TRBV7-9 with TRBJ1-4; the D is unclear. This CDR3 comprises 17 residues. Per the germline V gene, CDR1 is SEHNR and CDR2 is FQNEAQ (reference sequence). V was shortened by 1 base and J by 0 bases, with 12 bases between the two germline ends. This chain's CDR3 is CASSLGDGGATNEKLFF. The CDR3 nucleotides read TGTGCCAGCAGCTTAGGTGATGGCGGGGCAACTAATGAAAAACTGTTTTTT.

The table lists this clone with a count of one. J is TRBJ2-1 and V is TRBV27; TRBD2 agrees at 13 bases. V was clipped by 2 bases and J by 12 bases; unmatched bases: 4. The CDR3 is 14 residues long. CDR1 and CDR2 from the germline V gene are MNHEY and SMNVEV (reference sequence). The DNA of the CDR3 is TGTGCCAGCAGTTTAGGGACTAGCGGGAAGGGGCAGTTCTTC. This codes for CASSLGTSGKGQFF.

This chain joins TRBV5-6 and TRBJ1-1; no clear D gene. This CDR3 region has 13 residues. CDR1 SGHDT and CDR2 YYEEEE come from the germline V gene. Written as DNA, the CDR3 is TGTGGAATGAGTTTGCGGGGGAACACTGAAGCTTTCTTT. This encodes CGMSLRGNTEAFF.

CDR3 protein: CASSVLAGAGELFF. The CDR3 nucleotides read TGCGCCAGCAGCGTACTAGCGGGAGCCGGGGAGCTGTTTTTT. The chain couples TRBV5-1 to TRBJ2-2, with TRBD2 matching over 11 bases. CDR1 is SGHRS and CDR2 is YFSETQ in the germline V gene. There are 14 residues in the CDR3. After removal of 4 bases from V and 6 bases from J, the junction contained 2 bases not matched to a gene.

The chain recombines TRBV7-8 with TRBJ1-5, with D tentatively TRBD1 (5 bases). The CDR3 is 16 residues long. Trimming took 1 base from V and 2 from J, leaving 12 bases between them. The V gene's germline CDR1 is SGHVS and CDR2 FQNEAQ. This CDR3 reads CASSLGSGQGNQPQHF. Here the CDR3 DNA reads TGTGCCAGCAGCTTAGGTTCAGGGCAGGGCAATCAGCCCCAGCATTTT.

The DNA for the CDR3 is TGTGCCAGCAGCGACTGGGCAGGGCACGGAAACACCATATATTTT. Encoded protein: CASSDWAGHGNTIYF. The chain uses TRBV2 and TRBJ1-3; D perhaps matches TRBD1 (5 bases). Deletions cut 6 bases from V and 4 bases from J, with 16 bases between. Germline lookup yields CDR1 SNHLY and CDR2 FYNNEI. The CDR3 length is 15 residues.